The T cell receptor beta chain described here comes from a study of beta chain features in type 1 diabetes. This CDR3 comprises 13 residues. The germline V gene has CDR1 SGHNT and CDR2 YYREEE (reference sequence). The V end was cut by 4 bases, the J end by 8 bases, with 15 bases between. As every portion of the isolated RNA was reverse transcribed, the sequencing read expressed TCRB transcripts. TCRdb keeps only in-frame clones here, not all; method: immunoSEQ multiplex PCR. The data hold approximately 120,000 clones, with around 40% observed a single time. Study-wide results and limits: Among patients with Type 1 diabetes, TCRB CDR3s were moderately but significantly shorter in every one of the four CD4+ subsets.

This clone was seen just once. Its target is unknown. Source material: stem cell memory CD4+ T cells from blood. V and J are TRBV5-4 and TRBJ1-2; D may be TRBD1 (6 bases). The clonotype originates from a woman younger than 30 in good health. The CDR3, as DNA: TGTGCCAGCAGCCTCTCGACAGGAGCAGGCTACACCTTC. Translation gives CASSLSTGAGYTF. The entire variable domain, with the rest obtained from reference TRBV5-4 and TRBJ1-2, is as follows: ETGVTQSPTHLIKTRGQQVTLRCSSQSGHNTVSWYQQALGQGPQFIFQYYREEENGRGNFPPRFSGLQFPNYSSELNVNALELDDSALYLCASSLSTGAGYTFGSGTRLTVV.